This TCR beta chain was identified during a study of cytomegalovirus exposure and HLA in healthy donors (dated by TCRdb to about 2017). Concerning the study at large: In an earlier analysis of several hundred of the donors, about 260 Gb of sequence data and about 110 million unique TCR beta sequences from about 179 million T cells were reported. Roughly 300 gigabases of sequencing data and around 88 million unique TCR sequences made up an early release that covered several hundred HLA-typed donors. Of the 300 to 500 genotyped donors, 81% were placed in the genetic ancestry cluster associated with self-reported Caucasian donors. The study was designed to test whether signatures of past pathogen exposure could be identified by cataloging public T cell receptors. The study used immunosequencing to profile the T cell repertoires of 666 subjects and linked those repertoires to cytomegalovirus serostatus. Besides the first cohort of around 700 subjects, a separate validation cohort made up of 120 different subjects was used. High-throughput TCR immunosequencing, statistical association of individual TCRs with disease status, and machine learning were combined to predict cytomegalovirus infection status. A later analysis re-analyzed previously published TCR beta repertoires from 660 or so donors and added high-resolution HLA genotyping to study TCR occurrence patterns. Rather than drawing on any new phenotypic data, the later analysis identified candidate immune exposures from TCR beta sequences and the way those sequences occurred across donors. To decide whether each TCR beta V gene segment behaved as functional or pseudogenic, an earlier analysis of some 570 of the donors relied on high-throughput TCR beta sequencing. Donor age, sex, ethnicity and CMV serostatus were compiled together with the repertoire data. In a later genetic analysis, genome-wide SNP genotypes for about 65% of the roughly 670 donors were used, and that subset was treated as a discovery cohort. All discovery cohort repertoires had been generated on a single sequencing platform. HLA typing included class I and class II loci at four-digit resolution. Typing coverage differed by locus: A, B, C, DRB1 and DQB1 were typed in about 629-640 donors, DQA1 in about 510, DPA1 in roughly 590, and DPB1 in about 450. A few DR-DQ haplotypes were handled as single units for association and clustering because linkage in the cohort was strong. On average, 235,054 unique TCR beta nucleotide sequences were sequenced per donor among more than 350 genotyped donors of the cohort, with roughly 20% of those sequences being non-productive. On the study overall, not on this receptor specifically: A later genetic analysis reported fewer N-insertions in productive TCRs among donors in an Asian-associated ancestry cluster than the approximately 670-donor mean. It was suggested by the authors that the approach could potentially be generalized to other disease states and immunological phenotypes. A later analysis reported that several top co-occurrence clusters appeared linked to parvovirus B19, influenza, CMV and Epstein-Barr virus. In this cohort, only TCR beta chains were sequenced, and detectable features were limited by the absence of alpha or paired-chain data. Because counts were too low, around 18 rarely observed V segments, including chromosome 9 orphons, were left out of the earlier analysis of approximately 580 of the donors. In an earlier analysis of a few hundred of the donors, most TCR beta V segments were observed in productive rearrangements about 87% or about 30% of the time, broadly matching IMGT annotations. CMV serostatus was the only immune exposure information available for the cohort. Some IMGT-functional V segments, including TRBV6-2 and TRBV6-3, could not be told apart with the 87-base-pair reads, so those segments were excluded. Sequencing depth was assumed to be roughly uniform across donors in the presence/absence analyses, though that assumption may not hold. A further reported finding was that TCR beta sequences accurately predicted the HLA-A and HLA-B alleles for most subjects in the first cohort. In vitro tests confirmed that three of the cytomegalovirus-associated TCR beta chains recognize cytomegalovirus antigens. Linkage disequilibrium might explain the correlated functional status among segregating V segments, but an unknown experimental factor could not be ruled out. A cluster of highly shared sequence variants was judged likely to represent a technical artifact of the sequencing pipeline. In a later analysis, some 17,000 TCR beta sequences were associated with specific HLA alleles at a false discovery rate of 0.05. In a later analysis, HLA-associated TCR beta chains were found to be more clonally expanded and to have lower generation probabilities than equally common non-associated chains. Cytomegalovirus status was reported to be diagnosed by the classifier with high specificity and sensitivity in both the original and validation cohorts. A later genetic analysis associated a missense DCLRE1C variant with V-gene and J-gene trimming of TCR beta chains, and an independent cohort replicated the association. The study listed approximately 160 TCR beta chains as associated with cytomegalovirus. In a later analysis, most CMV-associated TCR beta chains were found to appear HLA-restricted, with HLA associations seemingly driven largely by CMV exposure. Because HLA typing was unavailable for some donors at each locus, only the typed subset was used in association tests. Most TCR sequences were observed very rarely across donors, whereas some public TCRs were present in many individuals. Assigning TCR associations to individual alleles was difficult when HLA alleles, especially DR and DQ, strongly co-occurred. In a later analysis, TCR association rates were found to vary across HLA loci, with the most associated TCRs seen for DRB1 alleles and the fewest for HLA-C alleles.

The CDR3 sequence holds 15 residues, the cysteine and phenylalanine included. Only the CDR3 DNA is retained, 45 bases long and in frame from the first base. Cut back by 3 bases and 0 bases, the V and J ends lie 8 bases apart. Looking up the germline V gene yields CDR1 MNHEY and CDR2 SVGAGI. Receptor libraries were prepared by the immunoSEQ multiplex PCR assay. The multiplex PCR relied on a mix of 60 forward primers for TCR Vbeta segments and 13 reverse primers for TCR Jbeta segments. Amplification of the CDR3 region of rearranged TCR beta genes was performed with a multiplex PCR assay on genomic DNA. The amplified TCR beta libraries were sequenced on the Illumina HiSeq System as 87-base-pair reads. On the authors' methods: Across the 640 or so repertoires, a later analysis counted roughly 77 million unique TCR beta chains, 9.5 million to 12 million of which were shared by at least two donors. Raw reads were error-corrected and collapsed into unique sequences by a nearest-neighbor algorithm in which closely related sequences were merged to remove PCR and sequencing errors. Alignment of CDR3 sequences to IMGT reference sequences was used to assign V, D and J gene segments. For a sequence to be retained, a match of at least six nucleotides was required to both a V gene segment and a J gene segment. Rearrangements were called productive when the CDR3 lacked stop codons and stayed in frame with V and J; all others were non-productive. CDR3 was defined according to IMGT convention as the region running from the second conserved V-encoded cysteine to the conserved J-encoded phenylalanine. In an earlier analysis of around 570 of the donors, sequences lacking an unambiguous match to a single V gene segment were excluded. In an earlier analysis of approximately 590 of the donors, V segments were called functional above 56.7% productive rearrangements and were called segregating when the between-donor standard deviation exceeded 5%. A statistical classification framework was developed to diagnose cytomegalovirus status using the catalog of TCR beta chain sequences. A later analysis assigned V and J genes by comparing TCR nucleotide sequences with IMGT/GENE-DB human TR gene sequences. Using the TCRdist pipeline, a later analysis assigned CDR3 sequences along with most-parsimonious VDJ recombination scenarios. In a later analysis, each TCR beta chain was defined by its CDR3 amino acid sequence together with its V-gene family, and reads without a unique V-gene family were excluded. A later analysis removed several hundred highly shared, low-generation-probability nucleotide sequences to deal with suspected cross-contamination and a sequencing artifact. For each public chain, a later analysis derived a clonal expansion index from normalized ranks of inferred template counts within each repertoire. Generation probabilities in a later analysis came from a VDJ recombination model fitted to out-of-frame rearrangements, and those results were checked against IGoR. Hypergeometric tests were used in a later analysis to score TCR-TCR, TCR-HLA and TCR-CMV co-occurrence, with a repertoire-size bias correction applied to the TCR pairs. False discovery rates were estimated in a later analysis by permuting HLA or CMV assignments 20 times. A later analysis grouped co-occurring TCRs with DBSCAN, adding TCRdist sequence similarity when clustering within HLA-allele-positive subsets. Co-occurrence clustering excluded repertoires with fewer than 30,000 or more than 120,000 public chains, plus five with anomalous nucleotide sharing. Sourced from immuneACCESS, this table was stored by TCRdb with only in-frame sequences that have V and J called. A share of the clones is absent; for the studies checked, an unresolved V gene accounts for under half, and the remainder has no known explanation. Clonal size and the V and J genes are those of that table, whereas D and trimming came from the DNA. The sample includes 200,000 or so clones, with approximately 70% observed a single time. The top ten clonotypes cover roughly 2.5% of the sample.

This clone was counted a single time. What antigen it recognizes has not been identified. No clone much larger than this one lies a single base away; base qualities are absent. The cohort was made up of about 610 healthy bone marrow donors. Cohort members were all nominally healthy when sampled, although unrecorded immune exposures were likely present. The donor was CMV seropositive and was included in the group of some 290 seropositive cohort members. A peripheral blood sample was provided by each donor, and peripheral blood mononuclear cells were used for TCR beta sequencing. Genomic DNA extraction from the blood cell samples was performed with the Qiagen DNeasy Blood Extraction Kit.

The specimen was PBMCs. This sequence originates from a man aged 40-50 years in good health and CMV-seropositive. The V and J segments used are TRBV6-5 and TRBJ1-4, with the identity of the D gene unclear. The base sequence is TGTGCCAGCAGTTATTCTGTTTCAACTAATGAAAAACTGTTTTTT. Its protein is CASSYSVSTNEKLFF.